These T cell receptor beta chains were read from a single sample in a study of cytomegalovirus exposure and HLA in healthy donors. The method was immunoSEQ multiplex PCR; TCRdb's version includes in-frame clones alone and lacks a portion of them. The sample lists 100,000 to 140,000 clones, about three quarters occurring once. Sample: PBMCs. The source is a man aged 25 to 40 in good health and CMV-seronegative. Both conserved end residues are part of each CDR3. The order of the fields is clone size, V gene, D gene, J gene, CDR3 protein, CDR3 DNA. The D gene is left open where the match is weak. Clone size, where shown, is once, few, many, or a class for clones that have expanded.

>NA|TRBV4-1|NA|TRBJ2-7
CASSQDTFYEQYF
TGCGCCAGCAGCCAAGATACTTTCTACGAGCAGTACTTC
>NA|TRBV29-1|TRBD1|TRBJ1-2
CSVESGQGSYGYTF
TGCAGCGTTGAATCGGGACAGGGGAGCTATGGCTACACCTTC
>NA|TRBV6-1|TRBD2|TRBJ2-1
CASSERRGRQGYNEQFF
TGTGCCAGCAGTGAAAGGCGCGGGAGGCAGGGCTACAATGAGCAGTTCTTC
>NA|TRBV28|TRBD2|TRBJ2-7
CASSLTSGGTYEQYF
TGTGCCAGCAGTTTAACTAGCGGGGGGACCTACGAGCAGTACTTC
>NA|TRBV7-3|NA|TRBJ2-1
CASSPTPGRALGYEQFF
TGTGCCAGCAGCCCGACGCCGGGCAGGGCTTTGGGATATGAGCAGTTCTTC
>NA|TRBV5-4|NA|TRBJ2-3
CASSLAERPISTDTQYF
TGTGCCAGCAGCTTGGCCGAGCGACCGATCAGCACAGATACGCAGTATTTT
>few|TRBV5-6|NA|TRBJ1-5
CASSLGLGSNQPQHF
TGTGCCAGCAGCTTGGGGCTAGGTAGCAATCAGCCCCAGCATTTT
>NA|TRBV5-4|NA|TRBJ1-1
CASSSWTANTEAFF
TGTGCCAGCAGCTCATGGACAGCGAACACTGAAGCTTTCTTT
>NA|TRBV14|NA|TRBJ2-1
CASSQLGGYNEQFF
TGTGCCAGCAGCCAACTCGGCGGCTACAATGAGCAGTTCTTC
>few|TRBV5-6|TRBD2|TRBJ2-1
CASNLAGGGHEQFF
TGTGCCAGCAATCTTGCGGGGGGGGGCCATGAGCAGTTCTTC
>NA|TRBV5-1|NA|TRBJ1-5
CASSLNTGGNQPQHF
TGCGCCAGCAGCTTGAACACGGGGGGCAATCAGCCCCAGCATTTT
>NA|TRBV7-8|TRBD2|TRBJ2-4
CASSLRRGGDKNIQYF
TGTGCCAGCAGCTTACGGCGCGGGGGGGATAAAAACATTCAGTACTTC
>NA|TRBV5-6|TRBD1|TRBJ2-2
CASSFRQGITGELFF
TGTGCCAGCAGCTTTCGACAGGGTATAACCGGGGAGCTGTTTTTT
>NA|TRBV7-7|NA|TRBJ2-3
CASSLVGGTDTQYF
TGTGCCAGCAGCTTAGTAGGGGGCACAGATACGCAGTATTTT
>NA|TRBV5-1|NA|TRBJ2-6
CASSKDSPGANVLTF
TGCGCCAGCAGCAAAGACAGCCCTGGGGCCAACGTCCTGACTTTC
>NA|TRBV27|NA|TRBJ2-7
CASRAGLHYEQYF
TGTGCCAGCAGGGCGGGACTCCACTACGAGCAGTACTTC
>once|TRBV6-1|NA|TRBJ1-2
CASSAQTSYGYTF
TGTGCCAGCAGCGCTCAGACATCCTATGGCTACACCTTC
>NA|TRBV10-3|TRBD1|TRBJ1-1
CAISEYPPTRQGRNTEAFF
TGTGCCATCAGTGAGTATCCCCCCACTCGACAGGGCCGGAACACTGAAGCTTTCTTT
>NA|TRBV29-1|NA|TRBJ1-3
CSVGFREHPPRNTIYF
TGCAGCGTTGGGTTTAGGGAGCACCCCCCTAGAAACACCATATATTTT
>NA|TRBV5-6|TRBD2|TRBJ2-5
CASSLGVAGFGETQYF
TGTGCCAGCAGCTTGGGGGTAGCGGGGTTCGGAGAGACCCAGTACTTC
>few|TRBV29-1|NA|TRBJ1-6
CSVAGGYNSPLHF
TGCAGCGTTGCCGGGGGCTATAATTCACCCCTCCACTTT
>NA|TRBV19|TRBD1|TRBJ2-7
CASSITREGTGIHEQYF
TGTGCCAGTAGTATCACTAGGGAAGGGACAGGGATCCACGAGCAGTACTTC